Below, 23 T cell receptor beta chains from the same sample are listed, as sequenced in a study of regulatory T cells in long-lasting Graves disease. With iRepertoire HTBI primers and Arm-PCR of CDR3 regions, TCR beta libraries were built. Via MiXCR, TCRdb re-called the multiplex PCR reads, giving one row per CDR3 protein. The sample lists roughly 500,000 distinct CDR3 sequences, around an eighth occurring once. Time point here: newly diagnosed GD, antithyroid drugs for less than 3 months. Extracted PBMC RNA gave rise to the TCR library. The same sample was also studied in work on T cells in Graves' hyperthyroidism and ophthalmopathy.

The sequencing used peripheral blood mononuclear cells (PBMCs), collected at new diagnosis, from a patient treated with antithyroid drugs. These receptors came from a man younger than 45 with Graves disease.

This clonotype was found many times. This chain joins TRBV20-1 and TRBJ2-7; D is perhaps TRBD1 (5 bases). CDR1 is DFQATT and CDR2 is SNEGSKA in the germline V gene (reference sequence). Trimming removed 6 bases at V and 7 bases at J, with 25 bases between. This CDR3 has 15 residues. The CDR3 spells CSASRVQGKPEEQYF. In DNA form, the CDR3 reads TGCAGTGCCAGTCGGGTCCAGGGTAAACCGGAGGAGCAGTACTTC.

The chain joins TRBV27 to TRBJ1-2; TRBD1 aligns across 11 bases. Germline lookup yields CDR1 MNHEY and CDR2 SMNVEV (reference sequence). CDR3 length: 13 residues. J lost 12 bases, V lost 7 bases, and 10 bases had no gene match. The CDR3 DNA reads as TGTGCCAGCACCAATGTAGGGACAGGGGGTGACACCTTC. Its translation: CASTNVGTGGDTF.

The V gene is TRBV14, the J gene TRBJ2-5, with D perhaps matching TRBD1 (6 bases). The CDR3 runs 15 residues. Germline V gene lookup returns CDR1 SGHDN and CDR2 FVKESK. V lost 1 base and J 5 bases, leaving 14 bases between the germline ends. The CDR3 DNA is TGTGCCAGCAGCCAAGGATCAGGGGTCGGGGAGACCCAGTACTTC. It is translated as CASSQGSGVGETQYF.

This clonotype was recorded many times. This sequence joins TRBV27 and TRBJ1-4; D unclear. This CDR3 is built from 16 residues. V was shortened by 3 bases and J by 1 base, with 12 bases between the two germline ends. CDR1 and CDR2 (germline): MNHEY, SMNVEV (reference sequence). The CDR3 reads CASSFSWGGTNEKLFF. The CDR3 DNA reads TGTGCCAGCAGTTTCTCCTGGGGAGGAACTAATGAAAAACTGTTTTTT.

This clonotype has at least ten counts. The rearrangement joins TRBV7-9 to TRBJ2-1; tentative D call: TRBD1 (6 bases). V was pared by 5 bases and J by 10 bases, with 12 bases between. Germline V gene sequence: CDR1 SEHNR, CDR2 FQNEAQ (reference sequence). This CDR3 comprises 12 residues. The CDR3 is CASSDTGHEQFF. Written as DNA, the CDR3 is TGTGCCAGCAGCGATACAGGGCACGAGCAGTTCTTC.

This clonotype was counted many times. The chain employs TRBV20-1 and TRBJ2-1, with D tentatively TRBD1 or TRBD2 (5 bases each). Per germline, CDR1 DFQATT and CDR2 SNEGSKA (reference sequence). Trimming removed 4 bases at V and 3 bases at J, with 13 bases between. This CDR3 contains 14 residues. In nucleotides, the CDR3 is TGCAGTGCTACAACAAGGGGACGCTACAATGAGCAGTTCTTC. Amino acid sequence: CSATTRGRYNEQFF.

This clonotype was counted only a few times. The J gene is TRBJ2-3, the V gene TRBV24-1; tentatively, D is TRBD2 (5 bases). The CDR3 runs 13 residues. CDR1 and CDR2 (germline): KGHDR, SFDVKD. Trimming shortened V by 7 bases and J by 3 bases, and 10 bases separated the two germline ends. Here the CDR3 DNA reads TGTGCCACCAGCCACCCGGGGACAGATACGCAGTATTTT. It yields the protein CATSHPGTDTQYF.

This clonotype was recorded a few times. At one boundary the junction diverges from the germline segment, which might be a read error. The J gene is TRBJ2-7, the V gene TRBV6-5; D unresolved. The length of the CDR3 is 15 residues. Germline CDR1 is MNHEY and CDR2 is SVGAGI. The CDR3 spells CASSYLTVLPYEQYF. For the CDR3, the DNA is TGCGCCAGCAGTTACCTGACGGTCCTCCCCTACGAGCAGTACTTC.

This clonotype has just a few counts. V is TRBV20-1 and J is TRBJ2-1, with D perhaps TRBD2 (7 bases). The CDR3 spans 15 residues. V dropped 6 bases and J dropped 7 bases, with 22 bases sitting between them. CDR1 is DFQATT and CDR2 is SNEGSKA in the germline V gene (reference sequence). CDR3 protein: CSAPDGGRIRNEQFF. In DNA, the CDR3 is TGCAGTGCCCCAGACGGGGGGCGCATTAGGAATGAGCAGTTCTTC.

This clonotype was seen more than once but under ten times. The CDR3 DNA reads TGTGCCAGCAGGGGTGGCGGGACCCAGTACTTC. This gives the protein CASRGGGTQYF. The chain links TRBV7-9 to TRBJ2-5; no reliable D call. The germline V gene encodes CDR1 SEHNR and CDR2 FQNEAQ (reference sequence). The CDR3 is made up of 11 amino acids. The ends were cut back, 6 bases at V and 7 bases at J, with 9 bases in the middle.

About this clonotype itself: A much larger clonotype is one base distant, so this may be a read error. This chain joins TRBV6-1 and TRBJ1-1; D gene ambiguous. The germline V gene encodes CDR1 MNHNS and CDR2 SASEGT. The CDR3 extends over 11 amino acids. Trimming removed 8 bases at V and 6 bases at J, with 10 bases between. DNA of the CDR3: TGTGCCAGCCTAGGGCACGCTGAAGCTTTCTTT. Protein sequence: CASLGHAEAFF.

This clonotype was detected a few times. The chain combines TRBV7-9 with TRBJ1-4, with 7 positions matching TRBD1. The CDR3 consists of 15 residues. Trimming removed 2 bases from V and 3 bases from J; junction bases left unmatched: 3. Germline V gives CDR1 SEHNR, CDR2 FQNEAQ (reference sequence). The chain's CDR3 is CASSLIRGPNEKLFF. The CDR3, as DNA: TGTGCCAGCAGCTTAATAAGGGGGCCTAATGAAAAACTGTTTTTT.

This clonotype was observed at least ten times. V is TRBV30 and J is TRBJ2-5; 7 positions match TRBD2. Unmatched junction bases numbered 1, after V lost 7 bases and J lost 5 bases. Germline V gives CDR1 GTSNPN, CDR2 SVGIG (reference sequence). This CDR3 has 10 residues. CDR3 amino acids: CAYGGETQYF. CDR3 bases: TGTGCCTACGGGGGGGAGACCCAGTACTTC.

This clonotype was seen repeatedly, ten times or more. V and J are TRBV5-1 and TRBJ1-1, with 7 nucleotides matching TRBD1. Germline CDR1 reads SGHRS; CDR2 reads YFSETQ. The CDR3 totals 15 residues. After removal of 2 bases from V and 1 base from J, the junction contained 5 bases not matched to a gene. CDR3 sequence reads: CASSLQGPTNTEAFF. The CDR3 DNA reads TGCGCCAGCAGCTTACAGGGGCCTACGAACACTGAAGCTTTCTTT.

This clonotype occurred a few times. The chain employs TRBV24-1 and TRBJ2-1; 13 bases agree with TRBD2. The CDR3 covers 15 residues. Looked up from germline, CDR1 is KGHDR and CDR2 is SFDVKD. Trimming at V came to 2 bases and at J to 12 bases, leaving 6 bases not matched to a gene. The CDR3 coding sequence is TGTGCCACCAGTGATTATACTAGCGGGAGGGCCAGGCAGTTCTTC. This translates into CATSDYTSGRARQFF.

There are many counts of this clonotype. V is TRBV11-2 and J is TRBJ2-7; D is unresolved. Germline V gene sequence: CDR1 SGHAT, CDR2 FQNNGV. Trimming stripped 6 bases from V and 6 bases from J, with 15 bases between. The CDR3 loop spans 13 amino acids. The CDR3 protein is CASRGPLASEQYF. The DNA of the CDR3 is TGTGCCAGCAGAGGCCCATTGGCCTCCGAGCAGTACTTC.

This clonotype was counted only a few times. The chain carries TRBV5-8 and TRBJ2-7, with 10 bases identical to TRBD1. The CDR3 totals 16 residues. Germline V gene sequence: CDR1 SGHTS, CDR2 YDEGEE. Trimming at V came to 0 bases and at J to 4 bases, leaving 7 bases not matched to a gene. The chain's CDR3 is CASSLAGTGAGYEQYF. CDR3 DNA sequence: TGTGCCAGCAGCTTGGCCGGGACAGGGGCAGGGTACGAGCAGTACTTC.

This clonotype was seen at least ten times. The chain recombines TRBV10-2 with TRBJ2-7, with a weak D call TRBD2 (5 bases). V lost 3 bases to trimming and J lost 7 bases, with 10 bases between them. Germline CDR1 reads WSHSY; CDR2 reads SAAADI. CDR3 length: 12 residues. The CDR3 loop reads CASSDGVIEQYF. CDR3 in DNA: TGCGCCAGCAGTGACGGGGTCATTGAGCAGTACTTC.

Only a few counts were recorded for this clonotype. The V gene is TRBV10-3, the J gene TRBJ1-2; the D is unclear. Germline values: CDR1 ENHRY, CDR2 SYGVKD. Trimming removed 3 bases at V and 2 bases at J, with 10 bases between. The CDR3 consists of 14 residues. The CDR3 DNA sequence: TGTGCCATCAGTGATTCCCTCATCAACTATGGCTACACCTTC. It yields the protein CAISDSLINYGYTF.

In its sample, this clonotype was seen many times. The chain carries TRBV3-1 and TRBJ1-3; no clear D. With 1 base removed from V and 5 bases from J, the gap between germline ends came to 3 bases. Germline assignment: CDR1 LGHDT and CDR2 YNNKEL (reference sequence). The CDR3 length is 12 residues. The CDR3 loop reads CASSQGRNTIYF. The CDR3 nucleotides are TGTGCCAGCAGCCAAGGAAGAAACACCATATATTTT.

This clonotype has ten or more counts. The chain's CDR3 is CSANPSWGDNEQFF. The DNA of the CDR3 is TGCAGTGCTAACCCGAGTTGGGGGGACAATGAGCAGTTCTTC. The chain couples TRBV20-1 to TRBJ2-1, with D maybe TRBD2 (6 bases). Per germline, CDR1 DFQATT and CDR2 SNEGSKA (reference sequence). V lost 4 bases and J 5 bases, leaving 15 bases between the germline ends. This CDR3 is 14 amino acids long.

This clonotype was seen a few times. At one boundary the junction diverges from the germline segment, which might be a read error. This chain links TRBV4-1 with TRBJ2-1, with D unresolved. The germline CDR1 and CDR2 sequences are MGHRA and YSYEKL. The CDR3 covers 17 residues. The CDR3 loop is CASSQESGSSSYNEQFF. The CDR3 DNA sequence: TGTGCCAGCAGCCAAGAGTCCGGGTCCAGCTCCTACAATGAGCAGTTCTTC.

This clonotype was seen ten or more times. The chain links TRBV2 to TRBJ1-5; D is perhaps TRBD1 (6 bases). The germline CDR1 and CDR2 sequences are SNHLY and FYNNEI. Trimming pared 7 bases from V and 4 bases from J, leaving 11 bases between. CDR3 length: 13 amino acids. The CDR3 DNA follows: TGTGCCAGCACTGACCAGGGGAATCAGCCCCAGCATTTT. Protein sequence: CASTDQGNQPQHF.